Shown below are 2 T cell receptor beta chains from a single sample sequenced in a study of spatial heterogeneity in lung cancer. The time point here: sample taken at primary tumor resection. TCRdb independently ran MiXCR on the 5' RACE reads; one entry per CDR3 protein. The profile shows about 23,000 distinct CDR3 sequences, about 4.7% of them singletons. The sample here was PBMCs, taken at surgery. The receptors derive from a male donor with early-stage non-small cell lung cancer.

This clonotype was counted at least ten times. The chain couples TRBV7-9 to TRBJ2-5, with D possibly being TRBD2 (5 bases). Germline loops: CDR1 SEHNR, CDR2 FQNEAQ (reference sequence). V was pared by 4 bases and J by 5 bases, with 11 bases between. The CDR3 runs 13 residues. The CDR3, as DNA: TGTGCCAGCAGCTACGCGGGTGCTGAGACCCAGTACTTC. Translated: CASSYAGAETQYF.

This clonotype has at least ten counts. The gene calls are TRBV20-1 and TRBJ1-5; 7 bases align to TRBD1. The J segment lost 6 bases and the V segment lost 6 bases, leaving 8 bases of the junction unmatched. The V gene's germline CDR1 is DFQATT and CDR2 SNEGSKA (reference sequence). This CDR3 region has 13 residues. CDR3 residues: CSARGTAIQPQHF. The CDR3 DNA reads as TGCAGTGCCCGAGGGACAGCCATTCAGCCCCAGCATTTT.